The clone carrying this T cell receptor (beta chain) was recorded a few times. Each CDR3 protein gets one entry after TCRdb re-called the 5' RACE reads with MiXCR. Among more than 450,000 distinct CDR3 sequences, roughly 22% were seen once, and the ten largest hold 15% to 20%. J was trimmed by 4 bases and V by 1 base; bases with no gene match: 3. The length of the CDR3 is 17 residues. Germline CDR1 and CDR2: SGHTA and FQGNSA. These data belong to a study of T cells after yellow fever vaccination. The TCR originated in a man younger than 30 who received the YFV17D yellow fever vaccine. The rearrangement links TRBV7-2 to TRBJ2-2; 13 bases fit TRBD2. Specimen: PBMCs, collected approximately 22 days after the first yellow fever vaccination. The CDR3 reads CASSLGLAGGTTGELFF. The CDR3 DNA sequence: TGTGCCAGCAGCTTAGGACTAGCGGGGGGAACCACCGGGGAGCTGTTTTTT.